These 23 T cell receptor beta chains originate from one sample sequenced in a study of response to subunit inactivated influenza vaccine. MiXCR, run by TCRdb on the RT-PCR reads, gives a single entry per CDR3 protein. This table has around 540,000 distinct CDR3 sequences, over 9.5% appearing once. The sequencing here drew on PBMCs from blood, taken on the day of vaccination. The receptors derive from a man between 45 and 60 years old who received an inactivated influenza vaccine.

The chain carries TRBV5-1 and TRBJ2-3, with TRBD2 matching over 8 bases. Germline V lookup: CDR1 SGHRS, CDR2 YFSETQ. The CDR3 is made up of 18 amino acids. Trimming took 3 bases from V and 0 from J; bases not matched to a gene: 12. This chain's CDR3 is CASSSRTSSRSSTDTQYF. DNA for the CDR3: TGCGCCAGCAGCTCGAGGACTAGCAGTCGCTCTAGCACAGATACGCAGTATTTT.

The J gene is TRBJ2-6, the V gene TRBV3-1; no definite D call. CDR1 is LGHDT and CDR2 is YNNKEL in the germline V gene (reference sequence). The CDR3 has 16 residues. Trimming cost V 3 bases and J 1 base, with 10 bases left between them. The CDR3 nucleotides read TGTGCCAGCAGCCAGTTAAAAAGGTCTGGGGCCAACGTCCTGACTTTC. It translates to CASSQLKRSGANVLTF.

This clonotype has only a few counts. J is TRBJ2-5 and V is TRBV9; unclear D gene. Germline loops: CDR1 SGDLS, CDR2 YYNGEE. This CDR3 comprises 15 residues. V was cut by 0 bases and J by 2 bases, with 11 bases left in between. The CDR3 bases are TGTGCCAGCAGCGTAGACCCTGGGCGGCAAGAGACCCAGTACTTC. Translation: CASSVDPGRQETQYF.

In its sample, this clonotype was seen many times. The gene calls are TRBV12-3 or TRBV12-4 and TRBJ2-5, with D possibly being TRBD2 (6 bases). This CDR3 contains 14 residues. V lost 3 bases, J lost 5 bases, and 13 bases lay in between. CDR3 nucleotides: TGTGCCAGCAGTTTGTCCCAAGGAGGGGAGACCCAGTACTTC. Amino acid sequence: CASSLSQGGETQYF.

J is TRBJ2-7 and V is TRBV15; D perhaps matches TRBD2 (6 bases). Trimming left V 4 bases short and J 0 bases short, with 13 bases between. The CDR3 loop spans 15 amino acids. The germline gives CDR1 LNHNV, CDR2 YYDKDF (reference sequence). CDR3 sequence reads: CATSTRDSSSYEQYF. CDR3 nucleotide sequence: TGTGCCACCAGCACCCGGGACTCCAGCTCCTACGAGCAGTACTTC.

V gene TRBV9 combines with J gene TRBJ2-7, with D possibly being TRBD2 (6 bases). Trimming removed 4 bases from V and 1 base from J, with 15 bases in between. CDR3 length: 15 residues. Germline V gene sequence: CDR1 SGDLS, CDR2 YYNGEE. Written as DNA, the CDR3 is TGTGCCAGCAGCCAGGGTGGTGGGGGGTCCTACGAGCAGTACTTC. Encoded protein: CASSQGGGGSYEQYF.

The table lists this clonotype with many counts. The V gene is TRBV3-1, the J gene TRBJ2-1; unclear D gene. The V gene lost 1 base and the J gene lost 9 bases, with 7 bases spanning the gap. The CDR3 contains 12 residues. Germline V gives CDR1 LGHDT, CDR2 YNNKEL (reference sequence). The CDR3 DNA follows: TGTGCCAGCAGCCAAGTAGTGAGTGAGCAGTTCTTC. Its translation: CASSQVVSEQFF.

The V call is TRBV18, the J call TRBJ2-7, with D possibly being TRBD2 (6 bases). Germline CDR1 and CDR2: KGHSH and LQKENI. The CDR3 totals 17 residues. V lost 3 bases and J 7 bases, leaving 25 bases between the germline ends. The DNA of the CDR3 is TGTGCCAGCTCACCCTCTGGAGGGAGAGGGCTACTTGTGGAGCAGTACTTC. It encodes CASSPSGGRGLLVEQYF.

This clonotype was seen a handful of times. The CDR3, as DNA: TGTGCCAGCAGTTACCTGGGACAGGTGGGCAATGAGCAGTTCTTC. This sequence encodes CASSYLGQVGNEQFF. The chain employs TRBV6-5 and TRBJ2-1; 8 nucleotides match TRBD1. The CDR3 runs 15 residues. Germline assignment: CDR1 MNHEY and CDR2 SVGAGI. The trim removed 2 bases at V and 6 bases at J, leaving 6 bases unmatched.

This clonotype was seen a few times. The rearrangement joins TRBV6-2 or TRBV6-3 to TRBJ1-5; maybe TRBD1 (6 bases). The CDR3 length is 12 residues. Trimming shortened V by 6 bases and J by 7 bases, and 10 bases separated the two germline ends. The germline V gene encodes CDR1 MNHEY and CDR2 SVGEGT. CDR3 region: CASRLDSQPQHF. Written as DNA, the CDR3 is TGTGCCAGCAGGTTGGACAGCCAGCCCCAGCATTTT.

V gene TRBV20-1 combines with J gene TRBJ2-7, with a weak D call TRBD1 (6 bases). This CDR3 region has 15 residues. V was pared by 2 bases and J by 5 bases, with 19 bases between. Looked up from germline, CDR1 is DFQATT and CDR2 is SNEGSKA (reference sequence). The CDR3 here is CSARRPGRGSNEQYF. In nucleotides, the CDR3 is TGCAGTGCTAGAAGGCCGGGCAGGGGTTCCAACGAGCAGTACTTC.

The table lists this clonotype with a few counts. J is TRBJ2-7 and V is TRBV15; a possible D gene is TRBD1 (6 bases). Germline V CDR1 and CDR2: LNHNV, YYDKDF (reference sequence). The V gene lost 0 bases and the J gene lost 3 bases, with 12 bases spanning the gap. This CDR3 contains 15 residues. The CDR3 spells CATSRDKGHYYEQYF. In nucleotides, the CDR3 is TGTGCCACCAGCAGAGATAAGGGACACTACTACGAGCAGTACTTC.

The rearrangement links TRBV6-2 or TRBV6-3 to TRBJ1-5; D remains unclear. This CDR3 spans 14 amino acids. V was clipped by 6 bases and J by 0 bases, with 9 bases between them. Germline CDR1 reads MNHEY; CDR2 reads SVGEGT. CDR3 in amino acids: CASSRRPSNQPQHF. In DNA form, the CDR3 reads TGTGCCAGCAGCCGTAGACCTAGCAATCAGCCCCAGCATTTT.

The chain couples TRBV10-3 to TRBJ2-1, with TRBD1 matching 10 bases. This CDR3 has 17 residues. V gave up 5 bases and J gave up 6 bases; unmatched junction bases: 13. Germline V gene data show CDR1 as ENHRY and CDR2 as SYGVKD. The CDR3 is CAISNRAGTGVGNEQFF. CDR3 in DNA: TGTGCCATCAGTAATCGAGCCGGGACAGGGGTAGGCAATGAGCAGTTCTTC.

The chain is built from TRBV5-6 and TRBJ1-4; possibly TRBD1 for D (5 bases). Trimming stripped 4 bases from V and 4 bases from J, with 14 bases between. The germline gives CDR1 SGHDT, CDR2 YYEEEE. CDR3 length: 15 amino acids. The CDR3 coding sequence is TGTGCCAGCAGCCCACTCGGGGGGGTTAATGAAAAACTGTTTTTT. Its translation: CASSPLGGVNEKLFF.

The chain has TRBV7-2 and TRBJ2-5; the match to TRBD1 covers 8 bases. The ends lost 5 bases at V and 4 bases at J; junction bases unmatched: 9. CDR3 length: 15 residues. CDR1 SGHTA and CDR2 FQGNSA come from the germline V gene. The DNA for the CDR3 is TGTGCCAGCAGCCCCCTGCTAGGGACAGGAGAGACCCAGTACTTC. Translating it yields CASSPLLGTGETQYF. Combining the CDR3 with reference TRBV7-2 and TRBJ2-5 gives the whole variable domain GAGVSQSPSNKVTEKGKDVELRCDPISGHTALYWYRQSLGQGLEFLIYFQGNSAPDKSGLPSDRFSAERTGGSVSTLTIQRTQQEDSAVYLCASSPLLGTGETQYFGPGTRLLVL.

This clonotype was counted ten times or more. The rearrangement uses TRBV12-3 or TRBV12-4 and TRBJ2-3; D unresolved. The CDR3 has 12 residues. Trimming left V 7 bases short and J 5 bases short, with 10 bases between. The CDR3 protein is CASTPSVDTQYF. CDR3 DNA: TGTGCCAGCACCCCCTCGGTAGATACGCAGTATTTT.

There are a few counts of this clonotype. The chain employs TRBV5-5 and TRBJ1-6; D may be TRBD1 (6 bases). The ends were cut back, 3 bases at V and 9 bases at J, with 13 bases in the middle. This CDR3 is 14 amino acids long. The germline CDR1 and CDR2 sequences are SGHKS and YYEKEE (reference sequence). The CDR3 here is CASSSGTSISPLHF. CDR3 nucleotides: TGTGCCAGCAGCTCCGGGACAAGTATTTCACCCCTCCACTTT.

This clonotype occurred a few times. This chain connects TRBV27 to TRBJ2-1, with D perhaps given as TRBD1 or TRBD2 (5 bases each). Germline CDR1 and CDR2: MNHEY and SMNVEV (reference sequence). CDR3 length equals 15 residues. V was cut by 3 bases and J by 5 bases, with 14 bases left in between. The CDR3 reads CASSFWTGTHNEQFF. DNA of the CDR3: TGTGCCAGCAGTTTTTGGACCGGGACCCACAATGAGCAGTTCTTC.

The rearrangement links TRBV5-6 to TRBJ2-1; D is undetermined. Trimming stripped 7 bases from V and 7 bases from J, with 15 bases between. The CDR3 extends over 13 amino acids. CDR1 SGHDT and CDR2 YYEEEE come from the germline V gene. CDR3 region: CASCFSDVNEQFF. DNA for the CDR3: TGTGCCAGCTGTTTCTCGGACGTGAATGAGCAGTTCTTC.

The sample holds many counts of this clonotype. The chain uses TRBV4-3 and TRBJ2-1; D might be TRBD1 or TRBD2, each matching 5 bases. V was clipped by 6 bases and J by 9 bases, with 21 bases between them. The CDR3 loop spans 15 amino acids. Looked up from germline, CDR1 is LGHNA and CDR2 is YSLEER. This CDR3 is CASRRGPRSEAEQFF. In DNA form, the CDR3 reads TGCGCCAGCAGAAGGGGTCCTCGTAGCGAGGCTGAGCAGTTCTTC.

This clonotype was found a few times. The V and J genes are TRBV3-1 and TRBJ2-4, with 7 bases aligning to TRBD2. The length of the CDR3 is 15 residues. The germline CDR1 and CDR2 sequences are LGHDT and YNNKEL (reference sequence). With V trimmed by 0 bases and J by 7 bases, 6 bases remained unmatched. CDR3 amino acids: CASSQERLGGNIQYF. The CDR3 coding sequence is TGTGCCAGCAGCCAAGAGCGGCTGGGGGGGAACATTCAGTACTTC.

This clonotype was seen more than once but under ten times. This chain uses TRBV15 with TRBJ2-7; tentative D call: TRBD1 (6 bases). Trimming stripped 3 bases from V and 3 bases from J, with 18 bases between. The germline V gene has CDR1 LNHNV and CDR2 YYDKDF (reference sequence). This CDR3 has 16 amino acids. The CDR3 nucleotides are TGTGCCACCAGCAGGGCAAACAGGGTTGCTTTCTACGAGCAGTACTTC. It specifies CATSRANRVAFYEQYF.